This is a list of T cell receptor beta chains from one sample in a study of beta chain features in type 1 diabetes. The table came from immunoSEQ multiplex PCR; TCRdb's copy has only in-frame clones and leaves some out. The profile shows about 25,000 clones, over 65% of them singletons. The sequenced sample consisted of stem cell memory CD4+ T cells from blood. These receptors originate from a woman between 40 and 50 years old with type 1 diabetes. CDR3s include the opening cysteine and the closing phenylalanine or tryptophan. D genes are given only for firm matches. Size tells how often a clone was seen (once, few, many) or the class of an expanded clone, and some rows leave it out.

J gene | clone size | D gene | V gene | CDR3 protein | CDR3 DNA
TRBJ2-7 | - | TRBD1 | TRBV28 | CASSLQRGLSYEQYF | TGTGCCAGCAGTTTGCAGAGGGGGCTATCCTACGAGCAGTACTTC
TRBJ2-1 | few | TRBD2 | TRBV5-1 | CASSLGGEGYNEQFF | TGCGCCAGCAGCTTAGGAGGGGAGGGCTACAATGAGCAGTTCTTC
TRBJ1-1 | - | - | TRBV12-1 | CASSFYFTEAFF | TGTGCCAGCAGCTTTTATTTCACTGAAGCTTTCTTT
TRBJ2-3 | - | TRBD2 | TRBV4-3 | CASSQDSVRSSGNTDTQYF | TGCGCCAGCAGCCAGGACTCCGTCAGATCTAGCGGGAACACAGATACGCAGTATTTT
TRBJ1-5 | - | - | TRBV5-8 | CASSLRGPNQPQHF | TGTGCCAGCAGCTTGAGGGGTCCCAATCAGCCCCAGCATTTT
TRBJ1-5 | - | - | TRBV5-6 | CASSLAPDQPQHF | TGTGCCAGCAGCTTGGCCCCCGATCAGCCCCAGCATTTT
TRBJ2-5 | - | TRBD2 | TRBV4-3 | CASSQEAQGGREQYF | TGCGCCAGCAGCCAAGAGGCCCAGGGAGGGAGAGAGCAGTACTTC
TRBJ2-3 | - | - | TRBV10-3 | CAISRGDTQYF | TGTGCCATCAGCAGAGGAGATACGCAGTATTTT
TRBJ1-5 | few | TRBD1 | TRBV14 | CASSPTGDQPQHF | TGTGCCAGCAGCCCGACAGGGGATCAGCCCCAGCATTTT
TRBJ2-1 | - | - | TRBV5-1 | CASSQADQVGRSYNEQFF | TGCGCCAGCAGCCAAGCCGACCAGGTCGGGAGATCCTACAATGAGCAGTTCTTC
TRBJ2-7 | - | TRBD1 | TRBV5-5 | CASNSDRGKYEQYF | TGTGCCAGCAACTCCGACAGGGGTAAATACGAGCAGTACTTC
TRBJ1-2 | - | TRBD1 | TRBV19 | CASSIRTGRDGYTF | TGTGCCAGTAGTATAAGGACAGGGAGAGACGGCTACACCTTC
TRBJ2-5 | - | TRBD2 | TRBV6-6 | CASSLGGAGETQYF | TGTGCCAGCAGTCTCGGGGGGGCCGGAGAGACCCAGTACTTC
TRBJ1-3 | - | - | TRBV25-1 | CASSSHTDSGNTIYF | TGTGCCAGCAGCTCGCATACAGACTCTGGAAACACCATATATTTT
TRBJ2-2 | once | - | TRBV6-5 | CASSLLGTGELFF | TGTGCCAGCAGTTTGCTCGGGACCGGGGAGCTGTTTTTT
TRBJ1-1 | - | TRBD1 | TRBV4-1 | CASSQVADRDKAFF | TGCGCCAGCAGCCAAGTTGCGGACAGGGATAAAGCTTTCTTT
TRBJ1-4 | once | - | TRBV7-2 | CASSLVGRGASNEKLFF | TGTGCCAGCAGCTTAGTGGGGAGGGGCGCGTCTAATGAAAAACTGTTTTTT